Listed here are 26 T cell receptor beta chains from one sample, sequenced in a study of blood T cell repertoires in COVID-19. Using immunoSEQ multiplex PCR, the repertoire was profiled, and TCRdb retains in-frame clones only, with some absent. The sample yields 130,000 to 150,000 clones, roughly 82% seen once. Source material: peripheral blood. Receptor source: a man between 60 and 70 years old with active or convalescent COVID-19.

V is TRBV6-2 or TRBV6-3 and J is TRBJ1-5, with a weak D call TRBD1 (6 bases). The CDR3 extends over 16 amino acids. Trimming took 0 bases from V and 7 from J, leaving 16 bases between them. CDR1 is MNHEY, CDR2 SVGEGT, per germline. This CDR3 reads CASSYSGHTSPQPQHF. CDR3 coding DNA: TGTGCCAGCAGTTACTCGGGACATACGAGCCCACAGCCCCAGCATTTT.

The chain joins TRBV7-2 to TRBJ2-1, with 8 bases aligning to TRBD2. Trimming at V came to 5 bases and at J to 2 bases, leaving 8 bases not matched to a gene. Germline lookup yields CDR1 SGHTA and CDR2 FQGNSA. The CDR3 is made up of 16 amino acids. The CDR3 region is CASSTWTSPTYNEQFF. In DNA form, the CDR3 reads TGTGCCAGCAGCACTTGGACTAGCCCGACCTACAATGAGCAGTTCTTC.

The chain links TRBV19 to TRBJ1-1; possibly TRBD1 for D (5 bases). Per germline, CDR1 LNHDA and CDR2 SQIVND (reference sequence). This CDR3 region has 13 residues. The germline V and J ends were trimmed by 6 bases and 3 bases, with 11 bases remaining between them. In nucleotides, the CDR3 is TGTGCCAGTAGCGTGGAAGGGGACACTGAAGCTTTCTTT. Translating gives CASSVEGDTEAFF.

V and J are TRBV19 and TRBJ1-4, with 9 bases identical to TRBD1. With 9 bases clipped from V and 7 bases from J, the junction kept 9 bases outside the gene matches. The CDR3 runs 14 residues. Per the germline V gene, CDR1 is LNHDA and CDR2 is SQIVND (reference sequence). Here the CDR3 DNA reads TGTGCCAGCACATACAGGGGGCGAATTGAAAAACTGTTTTTT. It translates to CASTYRGRIEKLFF.

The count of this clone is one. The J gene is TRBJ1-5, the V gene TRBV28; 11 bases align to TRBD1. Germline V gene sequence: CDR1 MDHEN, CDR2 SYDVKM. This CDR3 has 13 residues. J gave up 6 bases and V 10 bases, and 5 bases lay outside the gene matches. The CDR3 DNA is TGTGCCACCCGGACAGGGGGCTCTCAGCCCCAGCATTTT. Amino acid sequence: CATRTGGSQPQHF.

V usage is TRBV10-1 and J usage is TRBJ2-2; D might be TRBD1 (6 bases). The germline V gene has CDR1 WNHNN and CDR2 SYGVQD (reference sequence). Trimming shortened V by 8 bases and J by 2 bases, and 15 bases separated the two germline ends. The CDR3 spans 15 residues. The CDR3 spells CASAALTGNTGELFF. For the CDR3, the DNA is TGCGCCAGCGCCGCACTGACAGGAAACACCGGGGAGCTGTTTTTT.

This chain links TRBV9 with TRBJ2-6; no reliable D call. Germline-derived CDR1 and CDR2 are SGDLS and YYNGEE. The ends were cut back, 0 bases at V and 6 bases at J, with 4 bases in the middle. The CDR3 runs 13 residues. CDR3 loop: CASSVGEANVLTF. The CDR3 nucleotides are TGTGCCAGCAGCGTAGGCGAGGCCAACGTCCTGACTTTC.

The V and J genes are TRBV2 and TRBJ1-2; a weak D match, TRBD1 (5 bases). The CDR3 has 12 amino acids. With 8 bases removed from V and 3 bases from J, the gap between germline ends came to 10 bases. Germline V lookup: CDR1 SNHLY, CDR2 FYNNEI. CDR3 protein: CASGGEDYGYTF. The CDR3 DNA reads TGTGCCAGCGGGGGGGAGGACTATGGCTACACCTTC.

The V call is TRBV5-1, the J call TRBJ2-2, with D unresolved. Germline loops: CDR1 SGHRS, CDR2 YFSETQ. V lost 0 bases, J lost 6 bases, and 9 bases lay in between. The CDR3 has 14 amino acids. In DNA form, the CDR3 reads TGCGCCAGCAGCTTGGAATTAGCAGCCGGGGAGCTGTTTTTT. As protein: CASSLELAAGELFF.

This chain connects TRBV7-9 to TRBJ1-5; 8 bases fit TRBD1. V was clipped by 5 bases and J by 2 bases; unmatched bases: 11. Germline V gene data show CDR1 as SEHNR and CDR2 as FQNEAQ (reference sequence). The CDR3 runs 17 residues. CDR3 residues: CASSHLALDRGNQPQHF. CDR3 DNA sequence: TGTGCCAGCAGCCACCTGGCTCTGGACAGGGGCAATCAGCCCCAGCATTTT.

CDR3 loop: CASSQLVALYEQYF. Written as DNA, the CDR3 is TGTGCCAGCAGCCAGCTAGTGGCCCTTTACGAGCAGTACTTC. The chain uses TRBV7-9 and TRBJ2-7; no clear D. Trimming removed 5 bases at V and 4 bases at J, with 15 bases between. The germline V gene encodes CDR1 SEHNR and CDR2 FQNEAQ (reference sequence). The length of the CDR3 is 14 residues.

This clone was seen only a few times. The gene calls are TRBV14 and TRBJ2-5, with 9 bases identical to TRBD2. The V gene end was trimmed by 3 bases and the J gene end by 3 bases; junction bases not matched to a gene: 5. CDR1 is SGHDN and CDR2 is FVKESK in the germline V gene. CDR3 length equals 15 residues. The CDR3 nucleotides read TGTGCCAGCAGCCAGCTTCGCGGGGGGGAAGAGACCCAGTACTTC. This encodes CASSQLRGGEETQYF.

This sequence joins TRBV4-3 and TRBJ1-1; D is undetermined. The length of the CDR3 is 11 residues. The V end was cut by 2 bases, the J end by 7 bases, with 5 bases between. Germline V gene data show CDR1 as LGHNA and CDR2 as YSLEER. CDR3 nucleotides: TGCGCCAGCAGCCAAAACGGTGAAGCTTTCTTT. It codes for CASSQNGEAFF.

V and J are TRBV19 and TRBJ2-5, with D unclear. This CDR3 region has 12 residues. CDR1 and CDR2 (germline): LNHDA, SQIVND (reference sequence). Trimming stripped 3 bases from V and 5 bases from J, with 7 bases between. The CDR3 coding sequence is TGTGCCAGTAGTATCCCTAGGGAGACCCAGTACTTC. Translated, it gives CASSIPRETQYF.

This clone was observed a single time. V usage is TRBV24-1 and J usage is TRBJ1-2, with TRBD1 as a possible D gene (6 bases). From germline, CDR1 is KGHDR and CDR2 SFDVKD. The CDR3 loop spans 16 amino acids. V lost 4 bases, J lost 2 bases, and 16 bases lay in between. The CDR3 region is CATSERTANTNYGYTF. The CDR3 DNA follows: TGTGCCACCAGTGAACGGACAGCAAACACGAACTATGGCTACACCTTC.

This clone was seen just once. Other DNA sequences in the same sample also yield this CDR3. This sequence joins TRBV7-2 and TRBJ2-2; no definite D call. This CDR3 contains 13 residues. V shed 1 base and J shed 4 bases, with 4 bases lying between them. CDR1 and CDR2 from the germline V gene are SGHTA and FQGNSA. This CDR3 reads CASSLDSTGELFF. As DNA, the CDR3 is TGTGCCAGCAGCTTAGATAGCACCGGGGAGCTGTTTTTT.

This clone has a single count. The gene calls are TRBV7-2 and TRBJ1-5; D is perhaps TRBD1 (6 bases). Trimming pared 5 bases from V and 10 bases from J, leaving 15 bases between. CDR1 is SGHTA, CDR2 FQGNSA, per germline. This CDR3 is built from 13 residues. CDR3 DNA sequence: TGTGCCAGCAGCCCCGCCCGGGACATTCCCCAGCATTTT. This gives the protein CASSPARDIPQHF.

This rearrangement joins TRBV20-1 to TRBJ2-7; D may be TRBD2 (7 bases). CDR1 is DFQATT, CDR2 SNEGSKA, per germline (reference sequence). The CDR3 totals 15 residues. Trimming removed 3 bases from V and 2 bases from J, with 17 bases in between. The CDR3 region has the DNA TGCAGTGCTAGTACCAGGGGAGGGTGGCCCTACGAGCAGTACGTC. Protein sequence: CSASTRGGWPYEQYV.

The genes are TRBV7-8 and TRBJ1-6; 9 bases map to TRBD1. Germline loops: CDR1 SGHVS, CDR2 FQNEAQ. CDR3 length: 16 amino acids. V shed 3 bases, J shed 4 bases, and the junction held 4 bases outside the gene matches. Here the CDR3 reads CASSFDRGAYNSPLHF. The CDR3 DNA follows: TGTGCCAGCAGCTTTGACAGGGGGGCGTATAATTCACCCCTCCACTTT.

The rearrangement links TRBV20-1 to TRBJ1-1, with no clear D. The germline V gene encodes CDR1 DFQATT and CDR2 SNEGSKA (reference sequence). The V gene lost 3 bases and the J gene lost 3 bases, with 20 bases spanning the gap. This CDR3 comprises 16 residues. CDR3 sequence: CSASFGSVGKHTEAFF. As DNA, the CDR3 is TGCAGTGCTAGTTTCGGTAGCGTGGGAAAGCACACTGAAGCTTTCTTT.

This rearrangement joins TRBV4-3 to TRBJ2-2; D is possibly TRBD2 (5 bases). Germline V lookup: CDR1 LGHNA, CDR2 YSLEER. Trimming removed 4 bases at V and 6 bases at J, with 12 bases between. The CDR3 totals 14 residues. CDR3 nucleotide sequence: TGCGCCAGCAGCCCCGGGGATCGGGCCGGGGAGCTGTTTTTT. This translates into CASSPGDRAGELFF.

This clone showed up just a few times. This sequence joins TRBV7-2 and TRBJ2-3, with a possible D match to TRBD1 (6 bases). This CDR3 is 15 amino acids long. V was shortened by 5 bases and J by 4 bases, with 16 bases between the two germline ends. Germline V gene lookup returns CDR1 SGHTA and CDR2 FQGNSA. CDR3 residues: CASSPVPGHADTQYF. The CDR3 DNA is TGTGCCAGCAGCCCCGTCCCGGGACATGCAGATACGCAGTATTTT.

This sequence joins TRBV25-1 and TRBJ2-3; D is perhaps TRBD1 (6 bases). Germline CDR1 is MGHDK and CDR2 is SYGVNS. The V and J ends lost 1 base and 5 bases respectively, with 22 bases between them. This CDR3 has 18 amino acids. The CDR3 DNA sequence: TGTGCCAGCAGTGAATTTGCTGGGGGCAGGGATTCCGTAGATACGCAGTATTTT. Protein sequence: CASSEFAGGRDSVDTQYF.

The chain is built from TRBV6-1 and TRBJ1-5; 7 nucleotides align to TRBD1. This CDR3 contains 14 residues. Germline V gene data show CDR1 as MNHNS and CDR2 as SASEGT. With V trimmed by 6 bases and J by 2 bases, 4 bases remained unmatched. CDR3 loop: CASRLQGGNQPQHF. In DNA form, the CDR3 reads TGTGCCAGCAGACTCCAGGGGGGCAATCAGCCCCAGCATTTT.

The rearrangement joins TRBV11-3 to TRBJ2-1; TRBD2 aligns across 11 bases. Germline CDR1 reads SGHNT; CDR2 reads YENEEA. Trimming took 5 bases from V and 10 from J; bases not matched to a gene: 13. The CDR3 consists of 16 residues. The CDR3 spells CASSPVLAGGKGEQFF. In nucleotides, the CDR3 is TGTGCCAGCAGCCCTGTCCTAGCGGGAGGAAAAGGGGAGCAGTTCTTC. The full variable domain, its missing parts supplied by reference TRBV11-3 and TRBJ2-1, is EAGVVQSPRYKIIEKKQPVAFWCNPISGHNTLYWYLQNLGQGPELLIRYENEEAVDDSQLPKDRFSAERLKGVDSTLKIQPAELGDSAVYLCASSPVLAGGKGEQFFGPGTRLTVL.

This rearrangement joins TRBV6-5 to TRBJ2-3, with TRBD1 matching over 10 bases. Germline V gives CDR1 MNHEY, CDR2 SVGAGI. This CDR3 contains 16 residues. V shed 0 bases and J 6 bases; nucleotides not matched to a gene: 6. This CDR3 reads CASSYSRDRGKDTQYF. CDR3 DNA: TGTGCCAGCAGTTACTCCAGGGACAGGGGTAAGGATACGCAGTATTTT.